The 17 T cell receptor beta chains in this list originate from one sample, sequenced in a study of shared clonotypes between healthy human individuals. Sequenced by immunoSEQ multiplex PCR; TCRdb stores in-frame clones only, minus some. The sample carries around 700,000 clones, approximately 75% recorded once. The sample consisted of memory CD4+ T cells sorted from blood. The subset is: CD45RA-negative fraction. These receptors all stem from a woman in her twenties or thirties in good health.

V is TRBV7-6 and J is TRBJ2-2; weak D call: TRBD1 (6 bases). Germline-derived CDR1 and CDR2 are SGHVS and FNYEAQ. The CDR3 has 15 residues. The V gene lost 5 bases and the J gene lost 2 bases, with 12 bases spanning the gap. This CDR3 is CASSPGTLNTGELFF. DNA for the CDR3: TGTGCCAGCAGCCCCGGGACACTTAACACCGGGGAGCTGTTTTTT. Based on the CDR3 plus reference TRBV7-6 and TRBJ2-2, the full variable domain is GAGVSQSPRYKVTKRGQDVALRCDPISGHVSLYWYRQALGQGPEFLTYFNYEAQQDKSGLPNDRFSAERPEGSISTLTIQRTEQRDSAMYRCASSPGTLNTGELFFGEGSRLTVL.

The rearrangement links TRBV4-2 to TRBJ1-2, with no clear D. The CDR3 length is 16 residues. Germline V gives CDR1 LGHNA, CDR2 YNFKEQ. V dropped 0 bases and J dropped 8 bases, with 19 bases sitting between them. CDR3 nucleotides: TGTGCCAGCAGCCAAGATCCAGCCCCTAAGCTGGGAGGCTACACCTTC. Amino acids: CASSQDPAPKLGGYTF.

The V gene is TRBV11-2, the J gene TRBJ2-2; no clear D. Germline lookup yields CDR1 SGHAT and CDR2 FQNNGV. Trimming cost V 5 bases and J 3 bases, with 10 bases left between them. The CDR3 runs 14 residues. The CDR3 sequence: CASSKRRHTGELFF. The CDR3 DNA sequence: TGTGCCAGCAGCAAAAGGAGACACACCGGGGAGCTGTTTTTT.

The chain links TRBV29-1 to TRBJ2-5; 7 bases are shared with TRBD1. The CDR3 is 12 residues long. CDR1 is SQVTM and CDR2 is ANQGSEA in the germline V gene. The V segment lost 3 bases and the J segment 11 bases; nucleotides outside the gene matches: 9. The CDR3 region has the DNA TGCAGCGTTGATGGACAGGTCGGGGAGCAGTACTTC. Translating gives CSVDGQVGEQYF.

The genes are TRBV5-1 and TRBJ2-5; no reliable D call. The V end was cut by 0 bases, the J end by 1 base, with 7 bases between. CDR1 is SGHRS and CDR2 is YFSETQ in the germline V gene. This CDR3 is 14 amino acids long. CDR3 amino acids: CASSLDLFQETQYF. The CDR3 coding sequence is TGCGCCAGCAGCTTGGACCTCTTCCAAGAGACCCAGTACTTC. The full variable domain, rest sourced from reference TRBV5-1 and TRBJ2-5, is KAGVTQTPRYLIKTRGQQVTLSCSPISGHRSVSWYQQTPGQGLQFLFEYFSETQRNKGNFPGRFSGRQFSNSRSEMNVSTLELGDSALYLCASSLDLFQETQYFGPGTRLLVL.

The chain recombines TRBV28 with TRBJ2-3; D may be TRBD1 (6 bases). V lost 6 bases and J 3 bases, leaving 19 bases between the germline ends. CDR1 MDHEN and CDR2 SYDVKM come from the germline V gene. The CDR3 totals 16 residues. Written as DNA, the CDR3 is TGTGCCAGCAGGAGGATACAGGGTGCAGTGACAGATACGCAGTATTTT. Translation gives CASRRIQGAVTDTQYF. Together with reference TRBV28 and TRBJ2-3, the CDR3 gives the full variable domain: DVKVTQSSRYLVKRTGEKVFLECVQDMDHENMFWYRQDPGLGLRLIYFSYDVKMKEKGDIPEGYSVSREKKERFSLILESASTNQTSMYLCASRRIQGAVTDTQYFGPGTRLTVL.

The chain couples TRBV5-8 to TRBJ2-7; either TRBD1 or TRBD2 may supply D (5 bases each). Trimming removed 3 bases at V and 3 bases at J, with 13 bases between. The CDR3 extends over 14 amino acids. Germline V CDR1 and CDR2: SGHTS, YDEGEE. The CDR3 DNA reads as TGTGCCAGCAGCTATTTGGGACCACACTACGAGCAGTACTTC. Translation: CASSYLGPHYEQYF.

The rearrangement joins TRBV28 to TRBJ2-2; 7 bases fit TRBD2. V shed 5 bases and J 3 bases; nucleotides not matched to a gene: 6. Looked up from germline, CDR1 is MDHEN and CDR2 is SYDVKM. The CDR3 covers 15 residues. For the CDR3, the DNA is TGTGCCAGCAGTCCCGGAGCGGGGTACACCGGGGAGCTGTTTTTT. It is translated as CASSPGAGYTGELFF. The full variable domain, rest sourced from reference TRBV28 and TRBJ2-2, is DVKVTQSSRYLVKRTGEKVFLECVQDMDHENMFWYRQDPGLGLRLIYFSYDVKMKEKGDIPEGYSVSREKKERFSLILESASTNQTSMYLCASSPGAGYTGELFFGEGSRLTVL.

This chain uses TRBV19 with TRBJ1-5; D unresolved. The CDR3 is made up of 13 amino acids. Trimming left V 5 bases short and J 6 bases short, with 11 bases between. The germline gives CDR1 LNHDA, CDR2 SQIVND (reference sequence). The DNA for the CDR3 is TGTGCCAGTAGTCCCGGGAACTCTCAGCCCCAGCATTTT. Protein sequence: CASSPGNSQPQHF.

V usage is TRBV2 and J usage is TRBJ2-1; D is possibly TRBD1 (6 bases). V was shortened by 8 bases and J by 9 bases, with 11 bases between the two germline ends. CDR1 is SNHLY and CDR2 is FYNNEI in the germline V gene. The CDR3 has 11 amino acids. CDR3 region: CASWGRGEQFF. CDR3 sequence (DNA): TGTGCCAGCTGGGGGCGAGGTGAGCAGTTCTTC.

The chain has TRBV30 and TRBJ2-5; 8 bases line up with TRBD1. Judging by the DNA end, TRBJ2-7 fits better; the J call may be wrong. The germline CDR1 and CDR2 sequences are GTSNPN and SVGIG (reference sequence). The CDR3 consists of 13 residues. CDR3 in amino acids: CAWRNTGGYEQYF. The CDR3 region has the DNA TGTGCCTGGAGGAACACAGGGGGCTACGAGCAGTACTTC.

As regards this clone: The junction departs from germline at one end; a sequencing error may be responsible. The chain uses TRBV7-2 and TRBJ1-5, with 7 nucleotides matching TRBD1. Germline CDR1 reads SGHTA; CDR2 reads FQGNSA. This CDR3 has 14 residues. DNA of the CDR3: TGTGCCAGCAGATTAGACAGGGCCATGGGGCCCCAGCATTTT. This codes for CASRLDRAMGPQHF.

The gene calls are TRBV5-1 and TRBJ2-7; TRBD2 aligns across 12 bases. The CDR3 has 16 amino acids. Looked up from germline, CDR1 is SGHRS and CDR2 is YFSETQ. V shed 0 bases and J 3 bases; nucleotides not matched to a gene: 4. Here the CDR3 reads CASSLGLAGGGYEQYF. CDR3 DNA: TGCGCCAGCAGCTTGGGGCTAGCGGGAGGGGGCTACGAGCAGTACTTC. Supplemented by reference TRBV5-1 and TRBJ2-7, the full variable domain reads KAGVTQTPRYLIKTRGQQVTLSCSPISGHRSVSWYQQTPGQGLQFLFEYFSETQRNKGNFPGRFSGRQFSNSRSEMNVSTLELGDSALYLCASSLGLAGGGYEQYFGPGTRLTVT.

This clone was picked up a small number of times. The rearrangement uses TRBV14 and TRBJ2-1; D assignment may be TRBD1 or TRBD2 (5 bases each). The CDR3 runs 18 residues. The V gene's germline CDR1 is SGHDN and CDR2 FVKESK. Deletions cut 4 bases from V and 8 bases from J, with 27 bases between. The CDR3 nucleotides are TGTGCCAGCAGCCGATCACAATCCGGGACCGCGCGGATCCATGAGCAGTTCTTC. This codes for CASSRSQSGTARIHEQFF.

This chain links TRBV9 with TRBJ2-1, with TRBD2 matching over 12 bases. V trimming: 0 bases; J trimming: 13 bases; junction bases outside the gene matches: 5. The CDR3 runs to 14 residues. Germline values: CDR1 SGDLS, CDR2 YYNGEE. The CDR3 coding sequence is TGTGCCAGCAGCGTAGAAGCTAGCGGGAGGGTCCAGTTCTTC. This sequence encodes CASSVEASGRVQFF.

The chain is built from TRBV10-3 and TRBJ2-7; a possible D gene is TRBD1 (6 bases). V shed 7 bases and J shed 1 base, with 14 bases lying between them. There are 14 residues in the CDR3. Germline V lookup: CDR1 ENHRY, CDR2 SYGVKD. DNA for the CDR3: TGTGCCATCAAGGCGCAGGGGCCGTCCTACGAGCAGTACTTC. It encodes CAIKAQGPSYEQYF.

The gene calls are TRBV28 and TRBJ2-1, with 7 nucleotides matching TRBD1. The CDR3 loop spans 19 amino acids. The V gene's germline CDR1 is MDHEN and CDR2 SYDVKM. With 6 bases clipped from V and 0 bases from J, the junction kept 17 bases outside the gene matches. Here the CDR3 reads CASSPSYPRQGTSYNEQFF. The CDR3 nucleotides are TGTGCCAGCAGCCCGTCATACCCTCGACAGGGCACCTCCTACAATGAGCAGTTCTTC.